This T cell receptor (beta chain) was sequenced in a study of blood T cell repertoires in COVID-19 (dated by TCRdb to the early 2020s). For context, the study as a whole: Samples covering the acute and convalescent phases of COVID-19 were provided by collaborators in the United States, Italy and Spain. Sample metadata almost always included a de-identified subject ID, COVID-19 status, age in years and sex. The dataset comprised deeply sampled blood TCRbeta repertoires from subjects exposed to, actively infected with, or recovered from COVID-19. Where available, HLA class I and class II types were taken from metadata supplied by the sample provider and were not determined by assay-based typing. Samples came from the ongoing ImmuneRACE study (first 160 participants) plus 1,254 subjects from 6 global collaborators. The material from the prospective study consisted of cDNA or gDNA derived from T cells, B-cell-depleted T cells, or PBMCs. A freely available public database, intended as a resource for researchers studying the immune response to SARS-CoV-2, is where the repertoires were released.

About this clone: Its antigen target is currently unknown. Relative to the germline gene, one junction end is altered; a read error may explain this.

In Seattle, one collaborating source enrolled patients while the infection was active and tracked those patients longitudinally over the course of disease. The collaborating institutions used their own protocols to collect whole blood in K2EDTA tubes. For TCRbeta analysis, collaborator samples were shipped as frozen whole blood, as isolated PBMCs, or as DNA extracted from either sample type. The immunoSEQ Assay, a bias-controlled multiplex PCR, was used to amplify TCRbeta CDR3 regions from genomic DNA. From the authors' description of their analysis: Within the assay, amplification of reference gene primers was used to estimate how many nucleated cells each sample contained. To quantify the absolute abundance of each unique TCRbeta CDR3 rearrangement, sequence reads were collapsed and filtered. For each sample, productive Simpson clonality was calculated as the square root of Simpson's diversity index over productive rearrangements. The clones in this table, taken by TCRdb from immuneACCESS, are in-frame only. Not every clone is retained; where verified, under half of the shortfall comes from an unresolved V gene, and the cause of the rest is unknown. V and J calls and clone size come straight from that table; D and trimming were deduced from the DNA. The sample includes about 370,000 clones, with approximately 89% observed a single time. The ten top clones hold about 10% of the sample.

Results and caveats for the whole study, not just this receptor: How much clinical and demographic metadata was included differed by source and by participant, and the metadata was provided uncurated.

From the cysteine through the phenylalanine, the CDR3 covers 11 amino acids. The sequence is cut down to CDR3 DNA, 33 bases in frame from base 1. Sequences DFQATT (CDR1) and SNEGSKA (CDR2) are obtained from the germline V gene (reference sequence). The sequenced sample was peripheral blood. This receptor was obtained from a woman between 25 and 40 years old with COVID-19, enrolled during active disease. The chain joins TRBV20-1 to TRBJ2-5, with a tentative D gene TRBD2 over 5 matching bases. The CDR3 region reads CSALKRETQYF. The DNA sequence follows: TGCAGTGCCCTTAAGAGGGAGACCCAATACTTC.